A selection of T cell receptor beta chains follows, all from one sample in a study of T-cell memory formation after mild COVID-19. TCRdb re-derived calls from the 5' RACE reads in MiXCR, one entry per CDR3 protein. The table has some 490,000 distinct CDR3 sequences, around a sixth seen once. Sequences were obtained from PBMCs or a T cell subset sorted from them (not recorded which). The receptors derive from an adult woman who had mild COVID-19 (a few samples of this study predate the infection). Cell type and time point are not known. Each CDR3 is given with its conserved first and last residue. D genes are given only for firm matches. For some rows the clone size is stated as once, few or many, or as a class when expanded; others skip it.

NA	TRBV27	TRBJ2-6	NA	CASSPYSGANVLTF	TGTGCCAGCAGTCCATACTCTGGGGCCAACGTCCTGACTTTC
NA	TRBV28	TRBJ2-7	NA	CASSTRGTTVSYEQYF	TGTGCCAGCAGTACCAGGGGGACTACCGTCTCCTACGAGCAGTACTTC
few	TRBV4-1	TRBJ2-1	NA	CASSQDPTHRSYNEQFF	TGCGCCAGCAGCCAAGATCCCACCCATCGATCCTACAATGAGCAGTTCTTC
NA	TRBV7-8	TRBJ2-5	NA	CASTPPSTGQETQYF	TGTGCCAGCACGCCCCCATCGACAGGTCAAGAGACCCAGTACTTC
NA	TRBV5-4	TRBJ2-3	TRBD1	CASSFTTGGRGTDTQYF	TGTGCCAGCAGCTTCACCACAGGGGGCCGGGGCACAGATACGCAGTATTTT
few	TRBV4-1	TRBJ1-1	TRBD1	CASSQEQGAYTEAFF	TGCGCCAGCAGCCAAGAGCAGGGGGCCTACACTGAAGCTTTCTTT
few	TRBV24-1	TRBJ2-3	NA	CATSENTDTQYF	TGTGCCACCAGTGAAAACACAGATACGCAGTATTTT
few	TRBV5-1	TRBJ2-7	NA	CASSYSGVGYEQYF	TGCGCCAGCAGCTACTCCGGGGTGGGCTACGAGCAGTACTTC
NA	TRBV30	TRBJ1-1	NA	CAWSRGQSNTEAFF	TGTGCCTGGAGTCGTGGCCAGTCGAACACTGAAGCTTTCTTT
many	TRBV5-1	TRBJ2-3	TRBD2	CASSPGLAGGTDTQYF	TGTGCCAGCAGCCCGGGACTAGCGGGAGGGACAGATACGCAGTATTTT
many	TRBV3-1	TRBJ2-3	TRBD2	CASSRGLAGGSTDTQYF	TGTGCCAGCAGCCGGGGACTAGCGGGGGGGAGCACAGATACGCAGTATTTT
many	TRBV5-1	TRBJ1-1	TRBD1	CASSVDRDTEAFF	TGCGCCAGCAGCGTCGACAGGGACACTGAAGCTTTCTTT
few	TRBV12-3/TRBV12-4	TRBJ2-3	NA	CASSLDGLMAQYF	TGTGCCAGCAGTTTAGATGGACTAATGGCGCAGTATTTT
NA	TRBV3-1	TRBJ2-1	NA	CASSQDGGYNEQFF	TGTGCCAGCAGCCAAGATGGCGGTTACAATGAGCAGTTCTTC
NA	TRBV9	TRBJ2-3	NA	CASSVGQGPTNTDTQYF	TGTGCCAGCAGCGTAGGGCAGGGCCCAACCAACACAGATACGCAGTATTTT
NA	TRBV19	TRBJ1-6	NA	CASSMEKGNSPLHF	TGTGCCAGTAGTATGGAAAAGGGTAATTCACCCCTCCACTTT
few	TRBV7-8	TRBJ2-5	NA	CASSLGGMGETQYF	TGTGCCAGCAGCTTAGGGGGGATGGGGGAGACCCAGTACTTC
NA	TRBV19	TRBJ2-7	TRBD1	CASSIPGQRGYEQYF	TGTGCCAGTAGTATCCCGGGACAGAGGGGCTACGAGCAGTACTTC
NA	TRBV12-3/TRBV12-4	TRBJ1-5	NA	CASSFTGIVGNQPQHF	TGTGCCAGCAGTTTTACAGGGATCGTGGGCAATCAGCCCCAGCATTTT
few	TRBV20-1	TRBJ1-1	NA	CSAMRTENTEAFF	TGCAGTGCGATGAGGACGGAAAACACTGAAGCTTTCTTT